This TCR beta chain derives from a study of cytomegalovirus exposure and HLA in healthy donors. V lost 8 bases, J lost 4 bases, and 14 bases lay in between. CDR1 and CDR2 (germline): MNHEY, SMNVEV (reference sequence). CDR3 size: 13 residues. Only in-frame clones appear in the TCRdb table, and some are missing; sequencing was by immunoSEQ multiplex PCR. The sample carries 150,000 to 250,000 clones, roughly 82% recorded once. Source material: PBMCs. The receptor was derived from a woman under 40 in good health and CMV-seropositive. The rearrangement uses TRBV27 and TRBJ1-1; D perhaps matches TRBD1 (5 bases). Here the CDR3 DNA reads TGTGCCAGCTACCTTTTGGGGGGCACTGAAGCTTTCTTT. This encodes CASYLLGGTEAFF.